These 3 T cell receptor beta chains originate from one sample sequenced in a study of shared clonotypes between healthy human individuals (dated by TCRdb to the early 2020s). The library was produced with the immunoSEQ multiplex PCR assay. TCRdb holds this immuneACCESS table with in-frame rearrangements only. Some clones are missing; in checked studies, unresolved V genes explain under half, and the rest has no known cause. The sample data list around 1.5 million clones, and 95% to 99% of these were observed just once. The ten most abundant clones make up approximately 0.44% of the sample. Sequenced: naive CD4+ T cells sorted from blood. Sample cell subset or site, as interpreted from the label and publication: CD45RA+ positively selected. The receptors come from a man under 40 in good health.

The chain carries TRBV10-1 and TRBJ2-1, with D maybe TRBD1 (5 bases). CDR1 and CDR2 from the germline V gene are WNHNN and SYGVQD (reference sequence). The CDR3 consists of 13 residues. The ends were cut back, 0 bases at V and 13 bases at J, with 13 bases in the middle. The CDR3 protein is CASSESGQPNQFF. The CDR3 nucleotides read TGCGCCAGCAGTGAGTCGGGGCAGCCGAACCAGTTCTTC.

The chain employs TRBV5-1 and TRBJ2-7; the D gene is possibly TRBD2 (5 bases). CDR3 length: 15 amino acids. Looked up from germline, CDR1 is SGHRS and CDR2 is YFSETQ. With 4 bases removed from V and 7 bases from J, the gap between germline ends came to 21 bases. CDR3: CASSLGAESYEEQYF. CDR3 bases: TGCGCCAGCAGCCTCGGAGCGGAGTCCTACGAAGAGCAGTACTTC.

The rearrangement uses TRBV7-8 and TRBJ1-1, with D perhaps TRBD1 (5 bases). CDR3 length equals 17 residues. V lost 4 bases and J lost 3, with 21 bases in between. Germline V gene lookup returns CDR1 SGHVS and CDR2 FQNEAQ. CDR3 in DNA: TGTGCCAGCAGCTCCCTCCGGGGGTGGCGTGGGGACACTGAAGCTTTCTTT. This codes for CASSSLRGWRGDTEAFF.